These 3 T cell receptor beta chains were sequenced from one sample in a study of ipilimumab plus nivolumab after autologous stem cell transplantation. Assay: immunoSEQ multiplex PCR; the TCRdb copy retains only in-frame clones and omits some. Altogether 15,000 to 20,000 clones are present, about 81% being singletons, with the ten largest covering roughly 18%. This specimen was PBMCs, taken in a trial of ipilimumab plus nivolumab as post-transplant consolidation. These TCRs come from a male donor with diffuse large B-cell lymphoma.

This clone has a single count. The chain uses TRBV30 and TRBJ2-1, with TRBD2 as a possible D gene (5 bases). Germline loops: CDR1 GTSNPN, CDR2 SVGIG (reference sequence). The V end was cut by 0 bases, the J end by 5 bases, with 11 bases between. The CDR3 runs to 14 residues. CDR3 DNA: TGTGCCTGGAGTGTCCAGCGGCAGAACAATGAGCAGTTCTTC. Its protein product is CAWSVQRQNNEQFF.

This clone has only one observation. This rearrangement joins TRBV6-5 to TRBJ2-1, with a tentative D call TRBD1 (6 bases). Germline assignment: CDR1 MNHEY and CDR2 SVGAGI. The CDR3 contains 14 residues. Trimming pared 6 bases from V and 0 bases from J, leaving 9 bases between. CDR3 sequence: CASSDRSSYNEQFF. The CDR3, as DNA: TGTGCCAGCAGCGACAGGAGCTCCTACAATGAGCAGTTCTTC.

The rearrangement uses TRBV19 and TRBJ1-2, with a tentative D call TRBD1 (6 bases). Looked up from germline, CDR1 is LNHDA and CDR2 is SQIVND (reference sequence). The CDR3 extends over 12 amino acids. V was trimmed by 5 bases and J by 6 bases, leaving 10 bases between them. The CDR3 region has the DNA TGTGCCAGTAGTTCAAGGACAGATGGCTACACCTTC. Its protein product is CASSSRTDGYTF.